This T cell receptor beta chain derives from a study of T-cell reconstitution after alpha-beta-depleted transplantation in children (dated by TCRdb to 2016 to 2017). Context from the whole study: Using TCR repertoire profiling, the study quantitatively followed how T-cell immune reconstitution unfolded in children after TCRalphabeta/CD19-depleted allogeneic hematopoietic cell transplantation. On the study overall, not on this receptor specifically: Apparently early alphabetaT-cell count recovery about two months after transplant reportedly relied on only several hundred rapidly expanded clones derived from non-depleted graft cells. In some patients, high TCRbeta diversity at day 60 was attributed to recipient T cells and intrathymic progenitors that had survived conditioning. Over the following months the frequencies of hyperexpanded clones went down, and after one year T-cell counts and TCRbeta diversity were mostly credited to newly produced T cells.

The meaning of the sample's treatment or condition label: allogeneic hematopoietic cell transplantation with graft depleted of TCRalphabeta T cells and CD19 B cells. TCRalphabeta/CD19-depleted allogeneic hematopoietic cell grafts were given to the transplant recipients, all of whom were children. The library was produced with PCR. The run used an Illumina HiSeq 2500. TCR library preparation used molecular barcoding, with unique molecular identifiers applied to normalize quantification of the TCRbeta repertoire. Clones were called with MiXCR by TCRdb after fastp trimmed the public reads at Q25, and only in-frame beta chains were retained. Here each entry gathers all rows of one CDR3 protein and keeps the most common genes and DNA. The sample has about 110,000 distinct CDR3 sequences on record, around 10% of them singletons. The ten largest clones take up roughly a third of the sample. In the case of this clonotype: This clone's antigen is unknown. No quality values exist for individual bases; no much larger clone is one base distant.

V gives up 3 bases and J gives up 0 bases, and the segment between their germline ends measures 12 bases. CDR1 and CDR2 (MDHEN, SYDVKM) derive from the germline V gene. Spanning cysteine to phenylalanine, the CDR3 consists of 17 amino acids. Just CDR3 DNA is preserved here, 51 bases in frame from base 1. The source material was PBMCs, sampled before TCRalphabeta/CD19-depleted stem cell transplant. The sequence came from a boy between 2 and 10 years old with acute lymphoblastic leukemia, due to receive a stem cell transplant. The chain employs TRBV28 and TRBJ2-6; the D gene is perhaps TRBD1, from 5 matching bases. CDR3 sequence: CASSLAGSSSGANVLTF. The nucleotide sequence is TGTGCCAGCAGTTTGGCAGGGTCTTCCTCTGGGGCCAACGTCCTGACTTTC.